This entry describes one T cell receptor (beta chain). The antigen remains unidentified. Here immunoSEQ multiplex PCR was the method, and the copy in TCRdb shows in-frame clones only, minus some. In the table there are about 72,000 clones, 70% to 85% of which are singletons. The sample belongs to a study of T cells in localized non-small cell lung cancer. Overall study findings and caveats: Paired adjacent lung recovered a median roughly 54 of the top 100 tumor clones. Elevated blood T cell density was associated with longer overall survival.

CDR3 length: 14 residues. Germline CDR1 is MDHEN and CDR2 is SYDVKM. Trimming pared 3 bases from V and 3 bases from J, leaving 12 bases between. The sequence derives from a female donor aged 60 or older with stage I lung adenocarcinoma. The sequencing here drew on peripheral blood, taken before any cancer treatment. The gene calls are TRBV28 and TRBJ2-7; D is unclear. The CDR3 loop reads CASSLVHRDYEQYF. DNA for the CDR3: TGTGCCAGCAGTTTGGTCCATCGAGACTACGAGCAGTACTTC.